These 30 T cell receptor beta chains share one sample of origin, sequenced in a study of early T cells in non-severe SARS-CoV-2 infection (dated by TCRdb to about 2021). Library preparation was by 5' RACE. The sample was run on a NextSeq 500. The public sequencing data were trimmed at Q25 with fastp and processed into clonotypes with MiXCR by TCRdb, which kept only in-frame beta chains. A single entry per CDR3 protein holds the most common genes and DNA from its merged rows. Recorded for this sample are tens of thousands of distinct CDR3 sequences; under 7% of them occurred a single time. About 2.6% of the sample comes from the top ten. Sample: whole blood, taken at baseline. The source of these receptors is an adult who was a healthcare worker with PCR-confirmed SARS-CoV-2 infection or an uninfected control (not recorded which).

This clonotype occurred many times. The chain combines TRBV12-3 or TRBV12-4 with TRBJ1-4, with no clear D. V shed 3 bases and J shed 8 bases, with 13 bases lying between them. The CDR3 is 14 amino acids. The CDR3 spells CASSFWGEEEKLFF. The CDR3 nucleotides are TGTGCCAGCAGTTTCTGGGGAGAGGAAGAAAAACTGTTTTTT.

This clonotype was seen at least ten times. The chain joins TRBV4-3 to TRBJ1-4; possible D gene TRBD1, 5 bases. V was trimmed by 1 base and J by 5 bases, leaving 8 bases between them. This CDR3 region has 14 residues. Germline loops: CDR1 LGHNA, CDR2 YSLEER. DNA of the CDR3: TGCGCCAGCAGCCAAGGGGCAGGGAATGAAAAACTGTTTTTT. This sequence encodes CASSQGAGNEKLFF.

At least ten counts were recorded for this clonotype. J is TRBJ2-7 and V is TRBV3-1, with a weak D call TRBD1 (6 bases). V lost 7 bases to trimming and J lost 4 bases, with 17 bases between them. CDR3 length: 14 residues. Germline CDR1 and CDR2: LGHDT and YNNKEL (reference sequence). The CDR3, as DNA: TGTGCCAGCACGCGGACTGGGGGCGGGTACGAGCAGTACTTC. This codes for CASTRTGGGYEQYF.

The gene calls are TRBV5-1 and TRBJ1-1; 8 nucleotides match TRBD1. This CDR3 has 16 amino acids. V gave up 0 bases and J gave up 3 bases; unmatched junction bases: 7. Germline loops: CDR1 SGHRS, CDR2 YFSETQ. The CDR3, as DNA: TGCGCCAGCAGCTTGGGGGCAGGGGGCTGGGACACTGAAGCTTTCTTT. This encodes CASSLGAGGWDTEAFF.

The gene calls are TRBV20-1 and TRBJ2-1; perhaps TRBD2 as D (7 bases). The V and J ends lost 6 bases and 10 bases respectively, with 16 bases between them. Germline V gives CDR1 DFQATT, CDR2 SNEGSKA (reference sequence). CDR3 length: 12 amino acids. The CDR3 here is CSAPSRGGEQFF. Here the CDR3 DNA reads TGCAGTGCCCCCTCCAGGGGAGGGGAGCAGTTCTTC.

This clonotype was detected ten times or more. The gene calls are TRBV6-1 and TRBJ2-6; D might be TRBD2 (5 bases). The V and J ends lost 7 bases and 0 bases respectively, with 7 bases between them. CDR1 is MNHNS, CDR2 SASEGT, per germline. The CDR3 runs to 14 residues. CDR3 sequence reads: CASKEGSGANVLTF. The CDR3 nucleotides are TGTGCCAGCAAAGAGGGCTCTGGGGCCAACGTCCTGACTTTC.

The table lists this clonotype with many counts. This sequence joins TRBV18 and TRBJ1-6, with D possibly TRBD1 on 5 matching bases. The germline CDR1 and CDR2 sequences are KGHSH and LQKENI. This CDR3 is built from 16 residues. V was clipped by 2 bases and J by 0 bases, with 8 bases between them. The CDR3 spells CASSPAGSSYNSPLHF. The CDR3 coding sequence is TGTGCCAGCTCACCAGCAGGGAGCTCCTATAATTCACCCCTCCACTTT.

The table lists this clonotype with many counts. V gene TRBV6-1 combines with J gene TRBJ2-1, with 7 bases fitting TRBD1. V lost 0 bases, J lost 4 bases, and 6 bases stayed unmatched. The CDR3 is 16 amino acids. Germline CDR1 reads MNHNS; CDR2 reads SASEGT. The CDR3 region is CASSEAPWGQYNEQFF. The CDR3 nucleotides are TGTGCCAGCAGTGAAGCCCCCTGGGGACAGTACAATGAGCAGTTCTTC.

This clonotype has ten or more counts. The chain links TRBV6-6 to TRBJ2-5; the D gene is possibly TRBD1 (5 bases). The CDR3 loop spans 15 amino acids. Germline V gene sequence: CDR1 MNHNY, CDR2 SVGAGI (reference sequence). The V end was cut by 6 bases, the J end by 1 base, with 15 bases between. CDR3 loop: CASSPRTRGQETQYF. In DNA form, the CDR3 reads TGTGCCAGCAGCCCTCGTACAAGGGGCCAAGAGACCCAGTACTTC.

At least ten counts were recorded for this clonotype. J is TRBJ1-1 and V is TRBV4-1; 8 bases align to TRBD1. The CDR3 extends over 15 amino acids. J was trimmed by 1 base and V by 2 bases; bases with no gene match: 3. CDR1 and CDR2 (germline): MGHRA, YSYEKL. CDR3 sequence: CASSQSGQGNTEAFF. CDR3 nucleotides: TGCGCCAGCAGCCAAAGCGGACAGGGGAACACTGAAGCTTTCTTT.

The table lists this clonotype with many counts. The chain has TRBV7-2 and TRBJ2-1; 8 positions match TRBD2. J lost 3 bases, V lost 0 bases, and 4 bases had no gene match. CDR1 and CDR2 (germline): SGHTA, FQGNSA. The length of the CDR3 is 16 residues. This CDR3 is CASSLARAGVYNEQFF. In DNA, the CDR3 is TGTGCCAGCAGCTTAGCTAGAGCGGGGGTCTACAATGAGCAGTTCTTC.

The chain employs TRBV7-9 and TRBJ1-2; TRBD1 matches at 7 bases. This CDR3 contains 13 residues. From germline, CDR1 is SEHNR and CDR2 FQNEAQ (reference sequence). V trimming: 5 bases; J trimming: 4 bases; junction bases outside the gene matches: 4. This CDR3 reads CASSPTGVYGYTF. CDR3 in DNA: TGTGCCAGCAGCCCCACAGGGGTCTATGGCTACACCTTC.

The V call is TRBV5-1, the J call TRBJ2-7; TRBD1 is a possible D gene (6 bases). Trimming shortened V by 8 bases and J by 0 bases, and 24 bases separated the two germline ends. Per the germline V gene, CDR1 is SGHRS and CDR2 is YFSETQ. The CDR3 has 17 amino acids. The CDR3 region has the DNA TGCGCCAGAGAAGGACCGGGACACCCCTGGAGCTCCTACGAGCAGTACTTC. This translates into CAREGPGHPWSSYEQYF.

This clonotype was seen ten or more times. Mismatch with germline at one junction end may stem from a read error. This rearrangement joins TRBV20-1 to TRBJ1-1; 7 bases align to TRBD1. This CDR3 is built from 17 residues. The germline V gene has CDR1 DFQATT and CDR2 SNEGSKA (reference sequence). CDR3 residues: CSGRQGALRNMNTEAFF. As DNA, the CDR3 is TGCAGTGGTAGACAGGGCGCCCTCCGGAATATGAACACTGAAGCTTTCTTT.

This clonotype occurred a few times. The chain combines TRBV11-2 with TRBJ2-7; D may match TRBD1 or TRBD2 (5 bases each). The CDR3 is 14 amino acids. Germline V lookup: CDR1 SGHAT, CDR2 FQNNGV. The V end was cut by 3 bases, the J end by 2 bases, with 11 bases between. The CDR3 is CASSFGRGPYEQYF. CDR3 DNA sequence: TGTGCCAGCAGCTTCGGCCGGGGCCCCTACGAGCAGTACTTC.

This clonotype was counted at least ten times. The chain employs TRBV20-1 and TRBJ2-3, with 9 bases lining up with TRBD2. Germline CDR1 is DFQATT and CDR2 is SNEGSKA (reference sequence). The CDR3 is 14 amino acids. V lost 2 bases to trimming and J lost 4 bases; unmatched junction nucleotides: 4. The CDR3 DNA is TGCAGTGCTAGAAAGCGGGGGGCTTCAGATACGCAGTATTTT. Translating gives CSARKRGASDTQYF.

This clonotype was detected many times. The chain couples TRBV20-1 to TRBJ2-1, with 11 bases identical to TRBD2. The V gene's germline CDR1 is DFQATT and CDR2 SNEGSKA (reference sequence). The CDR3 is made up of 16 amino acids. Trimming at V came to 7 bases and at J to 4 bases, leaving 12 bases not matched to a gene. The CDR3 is CSVDDSGGAGYNEQFF. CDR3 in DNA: TGCAGTGTTGATGATAGCGGGGGGGCCGGGTACAATGAGCAGTTCTTC.

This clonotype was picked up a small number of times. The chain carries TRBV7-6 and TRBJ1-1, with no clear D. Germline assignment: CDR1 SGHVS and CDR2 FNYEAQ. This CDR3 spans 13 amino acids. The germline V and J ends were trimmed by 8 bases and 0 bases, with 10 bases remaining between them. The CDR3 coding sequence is TGTGCCAGCCGGGAGGGCATGAACACTGAAGCTTTCTTT. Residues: CASREGMNTEAFF.

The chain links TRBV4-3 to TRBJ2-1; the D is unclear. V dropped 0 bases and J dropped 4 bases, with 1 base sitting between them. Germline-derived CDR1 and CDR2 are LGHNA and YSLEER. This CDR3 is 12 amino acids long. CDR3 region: CASSQDYNEQFF. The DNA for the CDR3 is TGCGCCAGCAGCCAAGATTACAATGAGCAGTTCTTC.

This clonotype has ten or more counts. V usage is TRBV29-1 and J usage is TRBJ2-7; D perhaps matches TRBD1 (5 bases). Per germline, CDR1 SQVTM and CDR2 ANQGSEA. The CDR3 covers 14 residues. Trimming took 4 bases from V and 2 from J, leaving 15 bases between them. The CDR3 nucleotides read TGCAGCGTTGCTCTCCACGAGACAGCCTACGAGCAGTACTTC. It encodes CSVALHETAYEQYF.

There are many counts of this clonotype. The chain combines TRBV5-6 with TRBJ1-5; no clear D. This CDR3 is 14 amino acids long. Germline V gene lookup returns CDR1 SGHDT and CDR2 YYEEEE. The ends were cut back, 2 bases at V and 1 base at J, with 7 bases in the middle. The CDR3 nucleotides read TGTGCCAGCAGCTTAGGGCAGAGCAATCAGCCCCAGCATTTT. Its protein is CASSLGQSNQPQHF.

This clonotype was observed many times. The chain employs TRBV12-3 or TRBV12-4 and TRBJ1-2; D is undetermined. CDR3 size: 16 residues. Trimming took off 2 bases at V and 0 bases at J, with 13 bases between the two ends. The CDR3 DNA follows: TGTGCCAGCAGTTTATTTCGTCGTCTGGCTAACTATGGCTACACCTTC. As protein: CASSLFRRLANYGYTF.

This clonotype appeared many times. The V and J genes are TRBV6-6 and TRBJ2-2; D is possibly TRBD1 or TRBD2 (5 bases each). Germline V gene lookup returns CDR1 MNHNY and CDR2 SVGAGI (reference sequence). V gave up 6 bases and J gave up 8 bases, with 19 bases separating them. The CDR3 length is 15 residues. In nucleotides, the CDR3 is TGTGCCAGCAGGCTCCGGGGCAGTGGTGAGGGGGAGCTGTTTTTT. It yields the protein CASRLRGSGEGELFF.

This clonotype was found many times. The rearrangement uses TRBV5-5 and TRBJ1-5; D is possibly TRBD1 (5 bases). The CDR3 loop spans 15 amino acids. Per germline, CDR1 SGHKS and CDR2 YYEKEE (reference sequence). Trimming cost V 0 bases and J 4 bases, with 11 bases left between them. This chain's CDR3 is CASSLDPRVNQPQHF. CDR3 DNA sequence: TGTGCCAGCAGCTTGGATCCCAGGGTTAATCAGCCCCAGCATTTT.

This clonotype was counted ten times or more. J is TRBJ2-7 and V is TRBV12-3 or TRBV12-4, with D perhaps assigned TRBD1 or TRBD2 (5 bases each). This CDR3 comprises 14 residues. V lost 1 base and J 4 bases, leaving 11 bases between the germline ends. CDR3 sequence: CASSLGGREYEQYF. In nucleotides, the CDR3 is TGTGCCAGCAGTTTAGGTGGCAGGGAGTACGAGCAGTACTTC.

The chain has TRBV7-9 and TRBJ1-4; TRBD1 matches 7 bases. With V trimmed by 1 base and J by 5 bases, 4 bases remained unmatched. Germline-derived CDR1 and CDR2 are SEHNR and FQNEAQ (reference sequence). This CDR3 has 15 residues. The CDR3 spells CASSLGGRGNEKLFF. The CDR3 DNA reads TGTGCCAGCAGCTTAGGAGGCAGGGGGAATGAAAAACTGTTTTTT.

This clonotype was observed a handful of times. CDR3 nucleotide sequence: TGTGCCTGGAGTGTATTTGGGGGGGGTCTACTAGCCAAAAACATTCAGTACTTC. Its protein product is CAWSVFGGGLLAKNIQYF. V usage is TRBV30 and J usage is TRBJ2-4; TRBD2 matches at 7 bases. The CDR3 is 18 amino acids. Germline lookup yields CDR1 GTSNPN and CDR2 SVGIG (reference sequence). V gave up 0 bases and J gave up 0 bases; unmatched junction bases: 11. Looking up the rest from reference TRBV30 and TRBJ2-4 gives the full variable domain: SQTIHQWPATLVQPVGSPLSLECTVEGTSNPNLYWYRQAAGRGLQLLFYSVGIGQISSEVPQNLSASRPQDRQFILSSKKLLLSDSGFYLCAWSVFGGGLLAKNIQYFGAGTRLSVL.

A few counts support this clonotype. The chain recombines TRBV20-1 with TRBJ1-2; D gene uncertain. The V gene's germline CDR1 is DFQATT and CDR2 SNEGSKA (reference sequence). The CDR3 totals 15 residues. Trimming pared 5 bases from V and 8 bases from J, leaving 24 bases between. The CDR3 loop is CSAPRSTLSGAGYTF. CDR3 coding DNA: TGCAGTGCTCCGAGATCAACCCTTTCGGGTGCAGGCTACACCTTC.

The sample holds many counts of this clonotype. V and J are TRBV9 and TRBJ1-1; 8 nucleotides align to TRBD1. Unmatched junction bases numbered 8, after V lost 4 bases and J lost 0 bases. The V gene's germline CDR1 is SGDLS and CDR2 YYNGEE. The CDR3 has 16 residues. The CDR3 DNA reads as TGTGCCAGCAGCACCGGACAGGGCCTGATGAACACTGAAGCTTTCTTT. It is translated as CASSTGQGLMNTEAFF.

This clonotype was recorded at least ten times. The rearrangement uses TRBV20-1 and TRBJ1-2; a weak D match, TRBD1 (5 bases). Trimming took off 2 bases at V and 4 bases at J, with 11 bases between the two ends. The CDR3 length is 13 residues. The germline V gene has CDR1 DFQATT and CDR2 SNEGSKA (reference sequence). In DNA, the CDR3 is TGCAGTGCTAGACCTTCAGGGCTCTATGGCTACACCTTC. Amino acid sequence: CSARPSGLYGYTF.